This passage covers 10 T cell receptor beta chains from one sample sequenced in a study of blood T cell repertoires in COVID-19. Clones were read by immunoSEQ multiplex PCR, and TCRdb kept only the in-frame ones, dropping some. This table holds roughly 84,000 clones, roughly 80% found once. The sample was peripheral blood. These receptors were taken from a woman of 80 years or more with acute or convalescent COVID-19.

This sequence joins TRBV5-1 and TRBJ2-2; TRBD1 agrees at 7 bases. Germline-derived CDR1 and CDR2 are SGHRS and YFSETQ. Trimming at V came to 1 base and at J to 2 bases, leaving 5 bases not matched to a gene. This CDR3 region has 16 residues. This CDR3 is CASSLTGAHNTGELFF. CDR3 DNA sequence: TGCGCCAGCAGCTTGACAGGGGCGCATAACACCGGGGAGCTGTTTTTT. Looking up the rest from reference TRBV5-1 and TRBJ2-2 gives the full variable domain: KAGVTQTPRYLIKTRGQQVTLSCSPISGHRSVSWYQQTPGQGLQFLFEYFSETQRNKGNFPGRFSGRQFSNSRSEMNVSTLELGDSALYLCASSLTGAHNTGELFFGEGSRLTVL.

This chain connects TRBV6-5 to TRBJ1-3, with D perhaps TRBD1 (5 bases). CDR1 and CDR2 (germline): MNHEY, SVGAGI. V was cut by 4 bases and J by 3 bases, with 10 bases left in between. CDR3 size: 14 residues. Here the CDR3 reads CASSSLTVGNTIYF. The CDR3 DNA is TGTGCCAGCAGTTCTCTGACAGTTGGAAACACCATATATTTT.

The chain recombines TRBV6-2 or TRBV6-3 with TRBJ1-6, with D possibly being TRBD1 (6 bases). Trimming took 6 bases from V and 3 from J, leaving 15 bases between them. There are 16 residues in the CDR3. Germline CDR1 and CDR2: MNHEY and SVGEGT. Here the CDR3 DNA reads TGTGCCAGCAGCCCCCGACAGGCCCTCTATAATTCACCCCTCCACTTT. It yields the protein CASSPRQALYNSPLHF.

This chain connects TRBV5-1 to TRBJ2-7; 7 nucleotides align to TRBD2. V was clipped by 4 bases and J by 3 bases; unmatched bases: 7. Germline CDR1 reads SGHRS; CDR2 reads YFSETQ. There are 14 residues in the CDR3. CDR3 nucleotide sequence: TGCGCCAGCAGCCCGGGACGGGACTACTACGAGCAGTACTTC. Protein product: CASSPGRDYYEQYF. Variable domain in full (rest from reference TRBV5-1 and TRBJ2-7): KAGVTQTPRYLIKTRGQQVTLSCSPISGHRSVSWYQQTPGQGLQFLFEYFSETQRNKGNFPGRFSGRQFSNSRSEMNVSTLELGDSALYLCASSPGRDYYEQYFGPGTRLTVT.

The rearrangement links TRBV7-6 to TRBJ2-3; 8 bases line up with TRBD2. Germline values: CDR1 SGHVS, CDR2 FNYEAQ. V trimming: 1 base; J trimming: 1 base; junction bases outside the gene matches: 10. This CDR3 has 18 residues. The CDR3, as DNA: TGTGCCAGCAGCTTAGGTGTATCGGGGGGGGTCGGCACAGATACGCAGTATTTT. Its protein is CASSLGVSGGVGTDTQYF.

The rearrangement joins TRBV4-1 to TRBJ2-6, with D perhaps TRBD2 (5 bases). Per the germline V gene, CDR1 is MGHRA and CDR2 is YSYEKL. V lost 1 base to trimming and J lost 0 bases, with 10 bases between them. The CDR3 is 17 residues long. The CDR3 reads CASSQARGSSGANVLTF. The CDR3 DNA reads as TGCGCCAGCAGCCAAGCCCGGGGAAGCTCTGGGGCCAACGTCCTGACTTTC.

The count of this clone is one. The chain uses TRBV4-3 and TRBJ2-2; 13 nucleotides align to TRBD2. Germline V lookup: CDR1 LGHNA, CDR2 YSLEER. The length of the CDR3 is 19 residues. After removal of 3 bases from V and 1 base from J, the junction contained 8 bases not matched to a gene. This CDR3 is CASSHRLAGGVKNTGELFF. CDR3 DNA sequence: TGCGCCAGCAGCCACAGACTAGCGGGGGGTGTTAAGAACACCGGGGAGCTGTTTTTT.

The chain is built from TRBV6-6 and TRBJ2-5, with 8 bases matching TRBD2. Germline lookup yields CDR1 MNHNY and CDR2 SVGAGI (reference sequence). With 5 bases clipped from V and 4 bases from J, the junction kept 15 bases outside the gene matches. This CDR3 has 17 amino acids. The CDR3 here is CASSPLAGSPRPETQYF. CDR3 sequence (DNA): TGTGCCAGCAGTCCATTAGCGGGGTCCCCCCGGCCAGAGACCCAGTACTTC.

The chain has TRBV4-1 and TRBJ2-5; 10 bases agree with TRBD1. Trimming at V came to 2 bases and at J to 5 bases, leaving 8 bases not matched to a gene. Germline V gene sequence: CDR1 MGHRA, CDR2 YSYEKL. The CDR3 consists of 16 residues. The DNA of the CDR3 is TGCGCCAGCAGCCAAAGTGGGACAGGGGATCTGGAGACCCAGTACTTC. Protein product: CASSQSGTGDLETQYF.

The chain joins TRBV27 to TRBJ2-7; TRBD1 agrees at 7 bases. Germline-derived CDR1 and CDR2 are MNHEY and SMNVEV (reference sequence). This CDR3 is 15 amino acids long. Germline trimming cut 8 bases from V and 2 bases from J; bases unmatched to any gene: 12. The CDR3 reads CASGLFGTATYEQYF. CDR3 bases: TGTGCCAGCGGCCTATTCGGGACAGCCACCTACGAGCAGTACTTC.